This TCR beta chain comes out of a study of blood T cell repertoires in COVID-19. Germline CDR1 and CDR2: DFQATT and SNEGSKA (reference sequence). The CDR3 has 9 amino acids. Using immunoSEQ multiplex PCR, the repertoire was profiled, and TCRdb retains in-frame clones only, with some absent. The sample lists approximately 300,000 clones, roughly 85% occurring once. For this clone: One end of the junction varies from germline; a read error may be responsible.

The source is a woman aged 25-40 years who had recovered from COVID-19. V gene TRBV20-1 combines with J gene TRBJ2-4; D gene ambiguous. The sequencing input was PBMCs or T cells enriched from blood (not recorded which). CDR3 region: CSASEELNF. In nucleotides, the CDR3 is TGCAGTGCTAGTGAGGAGTTGAACTTC.